These 31 T cell receptor beta chains came from one sample sequenced in a study of blood T cell repertoires in COVID-19. Assay: immunoSEQ multiplex PCR; the TCRdb copy retains only in-frame clones and omits some. The sample lists 200,000 to 250,000 clones; around four fifths were seen once. Sequencing was done on a sample of peripheral blood. The receptors come from a woman aged 70 to 79 with acute or convalescent COVID-19.

The CDR3 bases are TGTGCCAGCAGCGTAGGGGCAGTATTGGAGACCCAGTACTTC. As protein: CASSVGAVLETQYF. The chain links TRBV9 to TRBJ2-5; no clear D. Trimming shortened V by 0 bases and J by 5 bases, and 11 bases separated the two germline ends. Germline V lookup: CDR1 SGDLS, CDR2 YYNGEE. This CDR3 comprises 14 residues.

This clone was observed a handful of times. This chain joins TRBV19 and TRBJ1-1; TRBD1 might be the D (5 bases). Germline assignment: CDR1 LNHDA and CDR2 SQIVND (reference sequence). The CDR3 is 13 residues long. The V gene lost 6 bases and the J gene lost 1 base, with 9 bases spanning the gap. As DNA, the CDR3 is TGTGCCAGTAGAGTTAGGGGGAACACTGAAGCTTTCTTT. It translates to CASRVRGNTEAFF.

The chain has TRBV6-1 and TRBJ1-5; 7 bases agree with TRBD1. J was trimmed by 2 bases and V by 5 bases; bases with no gene match: 3. Germline CDR1 and CDR2: MNHNS and SASEGT. The CDR3 totals 14 residues. DNA of the CDR3: TGTGCCAGCAGTCCTGGACAGGGCAATCAGCCCCAGCATTTT. Amino acids: CASSPGQGNQPQHF.

V and J are TRBV7-2 and TRBJ2-7, with D perhaps matching TRBD1 (5 bases). The V gene lost 5 bases and the J gene lost 1 base, with 12 bases spanning the gap. CDR1 is SGHTA, CDR2 FQGNSA, per germline. The CDR3 spans 14 residues. The CDR3 DNA is TGTGCCAGCAGCCCCCAGGGTGGGTCCTACGAGCAGTACTTC. Protein sequence: CASSPQGGSYEQYF.

As concerns this clone: At one boundary the junction diverges from the germline segment, which might be a read error. The CDR3 DNA follows: TGTGCCAGCAGTGACTCCCAGGCGGGACCCTCACAGGCTTTCTTT. Translation: CASSDSQAGPSQAFF. The chain carries TRBV6-5 and TRBJ1-1; a weak D match, TRBD1 (5 bases). Germline CDR1 is MNHEY and CDR2 is SVGAGI. The CDR3 extends over 15 amino acids.

J is TRBJ2-7 and V is TRBV4-1; 11 bases align to TRBD2. V was pared by 1 base and J by 2 bases, with 4 bases of the junction left unmatched. CDR1 is MGHRA, CDR2 YSYEKL, per germline. CDR3 length: 16 residues. DNA for the CDR3: TGCGCCAGCAGCCAAGTTGTAGCGGGGGGGCCCTACGAGCAGTACTTC. Residues: CASSQVVAGGPYEQYF.

The CDR3, as DNA: TGTGCCAGCTCATCGGGACAGGGAAGAGGGGCTGGGGCCAACGTCCTGACTTTC. Translation: CASSSGQGRGAGANVLTF. The V and J genes are TRBV18 and TRBJ2-6, with 9 bases matching TRBD1. This CDR3 comprises 18 residues. Germline lookup yields CDR1 KGHSH and CDR2 LQKENI. Unmatched junction bases numbered 10, after V lost 5 bases and J lost 2 bases.

The V call is TRBV6-6, the J call TRBJ2-7, with a tentative D call TRBD1 (5 bases). Germline V gene lookup returns CDR1 MNHNY and CDR2 SVGAGI (reference sequence). V was shortened by 6 bases and J by 6 bases, with 12 bases between the two germline ends. The CDR3 length is 12 residues. Here the CDR3 reads CASSRTGSEQYF. DNA for the CDR3: TGTGCCAGCAGCCGTACAGGTAGCGAGCAGTACTTC.

This chain uses TRBV11-3 with TRBJ2-3; 8 positions agree with TRBD2. V lost 5 bases, J lost 2 bases, and 9 bases stayed unmatched. Germline V CDR1 and CDR2: SGHNT, YENEEA. This CDR3 has 16 residues. The CDR3 DNA is TGTGCCAGCAGCCCCGGGGTAGCGGGACTCACAGATACGCAGTATTTT. This encodes CASSPGVAGLTDTQYF.

The chain employs TRBV19 and TRBJ1-5, with D uncertain. The CDR3 is made up of 14 amino acids. Trimming shortened V by 7 bases and J by 3 bases, and 13 bases separated the two germline ends. Germline CDR1 LNHDA, CDR2 SQIVND (reference sequence). CDR3 region: CASTPGLINQPQHF. CDR3 DNA: TGTGCCAGTACACCTGGACTGATCAATCAGCCCCAGCATTTT.

The chain couples TRBV18 to TRBJ1-6; 7 nucleotides match TRBD1. The germline V gene has CDR1 KGHSH and CDR2 LQKENI. The CDR3 loop spans 15 amino acids. Trimming took 0 bases from V and 7 from J; bases not matched to a gene: 3. In DNA, the CDR3 is TGTGCCAGCTCACCACCGGGACAGAACAATTCACCCCTCCACTTT. Protein product: CASSPPGQNNSPLHF.

This clone was observed a single time. V and J are TRBV7-2 and TRBJ1-1, with 11 bases identical to TRBD1. The germline CDR1 and CDR2 sequences are SGHTA and FQGNSA. This CDR3 spans 15 amino acids. The ends lost 4 bases at V and 4 bases at J; junction bases unmatched: 5. The CDR3 spells CASSSRTGGGTEAFF. CDR3 bases: TGTGCCAGCAGCTCCCGGACAGGGGGCGGCACTGAAGCTTTCTTT.

The CDR3 sequence is CASSGQSYGYTF. The CDR3 region has the DNA TGTGCCAGTAGTGGACAGTCCTATGGCTACACCTTC. The chain recombines TRBV19 with TRBJ1-2; a weak D match, TRBD1 (6 bases). The CDR3 spans 12 residues. Germline V gives CDR1 LNHDA, CDR2 SQIVND (reference sequence). V was pared by 5 bases and J by 4 bases, with 8 bases between.

V is TRBV2 and J is TRBJ1-5; weak D call: TRBD1 (6 bases). This CDR3 has 13 amino acids. In germline, CDR1 is SNHLY, CDR2 FYNNEI. The germline V and J ends were trimmed by 6 bases and 4 bases, with 10 bases remaining between them. CDR3 in amino acids: CASRSDSNQPQHF. The CDR3 DNA reads TGTGCCAGCAGATCGGACAGTAATCAGCCCCAGCATTTT.

This clone has a handful of counts. The chain joins TRBV27 to TRBJ1-6; 9 nucleotides align to TRBD1. Germline lookup yields CDR1 MNHEY and CDR2 SMNVEV (reference sequence). After removal of 6 bases from V and 9 bases from J, the junction contained 12 bases not matched to a gene. The CDR3 consists of 16 residues. The CDR3 nucleotides are TGTGCCAGCAGAAACGGACAGGGGTTTTTTAGTTCACCCCTCCACTTT. This gives the protein CASRNGQGFFSSPLHF.

This chain links TRBV9 with TRBJ2-2; 8 positions agree with TRBD1. The V segment lost 5 bases and the J segment 8 bases; nucleotides outside the gene matches: 8. This CDR3 has 14 amino acids. The germline V gene encodes CDR1 SGDLS and CDR2 YYNGEE. CDR3 protein: CASREGQGRGELFF. The CDR3 DNA follows: TGTGCCAGCAGGGAAGGACAGGGCCGGGGGGAGCTGTTTTTT.

This clone occurred once. V and J are TRBV18 and TRBJ1-2, with D unresolved. This CDR3 has 13 residues. With 2 bases removed from V and 2 bases from J, the gap between germline ends came to 6 bases. CDR1 and CDR2 (germline): KGHSH, LQKENI. Here the CDR3 DNA reads TGTGCCAGCTCACCAGCAGTAAACTATGGCTACACCTTC. Amino acid sequence: CASSPAVNYGYTF.

This sequence joins TRBV7-9 and TRBJ2-5; 8 bases match TRBD1. The V and J ends lost 3 bases and 4 bases, in that order; junction bases with no gene match: 4. The CDR3 has 14 residues. Germline V gives CDR1 SEHNR, CDR2 FQNEAQ (reference sequence). The CDR3 sequence is CASSFSRGLETQYF. CDR3 nucleotides: TGTGCCAGCAGCTTTTCCAGGGGGCTAGAGACCCAGTACTTC.

The rearrangement links TRBV7-8 to TRBJ1-5; the match to TRBD1 covers 8 bases. V dropped 5 bases and J dropped 1; count of bases not matched to a gene: 10. Germline V gene lookup returns CDR1 SGHVS and CDR2 FQNEAQ. The CDR3 consists of 17 residues. The CDR3 nucleotides are TGTGCCAGCAGCACACAGACAGGGGCCCCAAGCAATCAGCCCCAGCATTTT. This sequence encodes CASSTQTGAPSNQPQHF.

The chain is built from TRBV30 and TRBJ2-3; 13 nucleotides match TRBD2. The CDR3 covers 15 residues. J was trimmed by 6 bases and V by 2 bases; bases with no gene match: 5. CDR1 is GTSNPN and CDR2 is SVGIG in the germline V gene (reference sequence). The DNA for the CDR3 is TGTGCCTGGAGTCCGGGACTAGCGGGGCTGGATACGCAGTATTTT. This codes for CAWSPGLAGLDTQYF. The variable domain in full, with the rest retrieved from reference TRBV30 and TRBJ2-3, is SQTIHQWPATLVQPVGSPLSLECTVEGTSNPNLYWYRQAAGRGLQLLFYSVGIGQISSEVPQNLSASRPQDRQFILSSKKLLLSDSGFYLCAWSPGLAGLDTQYFGPGTRLTVL.

This chain uses TRBV6-5 with TRBJ2-2, with a tentative D call TRBD1 (7 bases). V gave up 5 bases and J gave up 6 bases, with 10 bases separating them. Germline assignment: CDR1 MNHEY and CDR2 SVGAGI. The CDR3 totals 13 residues. The CDR3 region is CASSQGGPGELFF. As DNA, the CDR3 is TGTGCCAGCAGTCAGGGGGGTCCCGGGGAGCTGTTTTTT.

This chain joins TRBV5-1 and TRBJ1-5, with D possibly matching TRBD1 (6 bases). The germline V gene encodes CDR1 SGHRS and CDR2 YFSETQ. This CDR3 has 13 residues. V lost 0 bases to trimming and J lost 7 bases, with 8 bases between them. CDR3 region: CASSLDRDQPQHF. For the CDR3, the DNA is TGCGCCAGCAGCTTGGACAGGGACCAGCCCCAGCATTTT.

This clone was picked up a small number of times. J is TRBJ2-6 and V is TRBV7-2; 7 bases match TRBD1. Trimming took 5 bases from V and 0 from J; bases not matched to a gene: 10. The CDR3 spans 18 residues. Germline values: CDR1 SGHTA, CDR2 FQGNSA. The CDR3 loop is CASSPIGTANSGANVLTF. The DNA for the CDR3 is TGTGCCAGCAGCCCTATAGGGACAGCGAACTCTGGGGCCAACGTCCTGACTTTC.

This CDR3 is CASSPRRAMTYEQYF. The CDR3 DNA reads TGTGCCAGCTCACCACGGAGGGCGATGACCTACGAGCAGTACTTC. The chain links TRBV18 to TRBJ2-7; a possible D gene is TRBD2 (6 bases). Trimming pared 1 base from V and 2 bases from J, leaving 12 bases between. CDR1 and CDR2 (germline): KGHSH, LQKENI. This CDR3 contains 15 residues.

This rearrangement joins TRBV5-4 to TRBJ1-2, with D possibly matching TRBD1 (6 bases). V was pared by 5 bases and J by 2 bases, with 16 bases between. CDR1 and CDR2 from the germline V gene are SGHNT and YYREEE (reference sequence). There are 15 residues in the CDR3. As DNA, the CDR3 is TGTGCCAGCAGTCCCGGGACACGATTGAACTATGGCTACACCTTC. This encodes CASSPGTRLNYGYTF.

J is TRBJ1-1 and V is TRBV3-1 (or the pseudogene TRBV3-2), with 7 bases identical to TRBD1. This CDR3 spans 14 amino acids. Germline V gene lookup returns CDR1 LGHDT and CDR2 YNNKEL (reference sequence). After removal of 4 bases from V and 4 bases from J, the junction contained 6 bases not matched to a gene. The chain's CDR3 is CASSPGQGGTEAFF. CDR3 DNA: TGTGCCAGCAGCCCCGGCCAGGGGGGCACTGAAGCTTTCTTT.

The chain is built from TRBV2 and TRBJ2-1; the D gene is possibly TRBD2 (6 bases). CDR1 SNHLY and CDR2 FYNNEI come from the germline V gene. The germline V and J ends were trimmed by 11 bases and 3 bases, with 11 bases remaining between them. The CDR3 covers 12 residues. CDR3 region: CAGKTSYNEQFF. CDR3 nucleotide sequence: TGTGCCGGTAAGACTAGCTACAATGAGCAGTTCTTC.

The J gene is TRBJ2-7, the V gene TRBV7-6, with TRBD2 as a possible D gene (5 bases). The V gene lost 0 bases and the J gene lost 7 bases, with 10 bases spanning the gap. The CDR3 covers 13 residues. Germline CDR1 SGHVS, CDR2 FNYEAQ. The CDR3 loop reads CASSLAVSGEQYF. CDR3 DNA sequence: TGTGCCAGCAGCTTAGCCGTCTCGGGGGAGCAGTACTTC.

The rearrangement links TRBV21-1 to TRBJ1-2; the DNA was not compared with TRBD1, the D call given in the table. TRBV21-1 counts as a pseudogene. CDR3 length: 15 amino acids. The CDR3 DNA is TGTGCCAGCAGCAAACTACGTTTGGGCATCTATGGCTACACCTTC. Protein: CASSKLRLGIYGYTF.

The J gene is TRBJ2-2, the V gene TRBV7-9; D may be TRBD2 (7 bases). Germline lookup yields CDR1 SEHNR and CDR2 FQNEAQ (reference sequence). This CDR3 spans 16 amino acids. With 5 bases removed from V and 9 bases from J, the gap between germline ends came to 22 bases. Here the CDR3 reads CASSPRGALSDRELFF. DNA for the CDR3: TGTGCCAGCAGCCCCCGGGGGGCCTTGTCGGACAGGGAGCTGTTTTTT.

This chain links TRBV6-5 with TRBJ1-3, with D tentatively TRBD1 (5 bases). The CDR3 totals 12 residues. V was pared by 11 bases and J by 0 bases, with 8 bases between. Germline values: CDR1 MNHEY, CDR2 SVGAGI. CDR3 sequence reads: CALTDSGNTIYF. The CDR3 nucleotides read TGTGCCCTGACAGACTCTGGAAACACCATATATTTT.